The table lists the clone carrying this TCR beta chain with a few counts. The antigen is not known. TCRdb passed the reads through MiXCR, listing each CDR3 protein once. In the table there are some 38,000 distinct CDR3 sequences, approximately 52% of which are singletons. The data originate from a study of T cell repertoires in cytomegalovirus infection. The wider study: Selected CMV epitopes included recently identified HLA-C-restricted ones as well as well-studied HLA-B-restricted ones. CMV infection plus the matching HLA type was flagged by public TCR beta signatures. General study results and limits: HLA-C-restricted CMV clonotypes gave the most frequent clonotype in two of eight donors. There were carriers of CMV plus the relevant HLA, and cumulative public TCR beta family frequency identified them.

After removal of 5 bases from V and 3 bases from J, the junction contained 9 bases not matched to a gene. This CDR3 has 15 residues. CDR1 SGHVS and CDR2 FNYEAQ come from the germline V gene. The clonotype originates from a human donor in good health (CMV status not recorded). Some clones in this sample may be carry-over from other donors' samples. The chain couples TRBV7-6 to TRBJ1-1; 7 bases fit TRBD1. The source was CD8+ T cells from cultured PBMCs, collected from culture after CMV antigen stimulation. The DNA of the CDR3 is TGTGCCAGCAGCGCCCGACAGGGAGGGCACACTGAAGCTTTCTTT. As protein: CASSARQGGHTEAFF.